This TCR beta chain was recovered during a study of blood T cell repertoires in COVID-19. The study drew participants aged 18 to 89 years from approximately 25 US areas. Cohort allocation depended upon clinical history that participants reported. Donors of Cohort 3 who recovered were those that had two negative PCRs, clearance, or symptom resolution. CDR3 size: 14 residues. CDR1 and CDR2 from the germline V gene are SGHDT and YYEEEE. The V end lost 0 bases, the J end lost 10 bases, and 16 bases lay between the germline ends. Original processing methods: Cell counts per sample came from amplifying reference gene primers. TCRdb's copy holds only in-frame clones and misses some; the assay was immunoSEQ multiplex PCR. V and J calls and clone size come straight from that table; D and trimming were deduced from the DNA. The sample includes about 190,000 clones, around 86% of them seen just once.

Sequencing used PBMCs or T cells enriched from blood (not recorded which). V is TRBV5-6 and J is TRBJ1-1; D is uncertain. The receptor comes from a woman in her 30s who had recovered from COVID-19. The CDR3 sequence: CASSLVIVEGSAFF. The CDR3 bases are TGTGCCAGCAGCTTGGTCATAGTTGAGGGCTCAGCTTTCTTT.